The 3 T cell receptor beta chains reported below all come from one sample, sequenced in a study of blood T cells in healthy people across ages. A second PCR, run for 7 to 11 cycles, used a sample-barcoded 5' primer plus a J-beta primer mix. TCRdb fed the 5' RACE reads into MiXCR, producing one record per CDR3 protein. The sample includes about 930,000 distinct CDR3 sequences, approximately 32% of them seen just once. This sample also belongs to another study, concerning T cells of mothers and their children.

Material: blood. Source of these receptors: a woman between 40 and 50 years old in good health.

The rearrangement uses TRBV13 and TRBJ2-5; a possible D gene is TRBD1 (6 bases). There are 14 residues in the CDR3. Trimming took off 5 bases at V and 1 base at J, with 11 bases between the two ends. Germline V gene sequence: CDR1 PRHDT, CDR2 FYEKMQ (reference sequence). The CDR3 spells CASSLRQAQETQYF. As DNA, the CDR3 is TGTGCCAGCAGCCTGAGACAGGCCCAAGAGACCCAGTACTTC.

The chain uses TRBV28 and TRBJ1-1; 12 bases match TRBD1. This CDR3 has 18 residues. Germline trimming cut 5 bases from V and 3 bases from J; bases unmatched to any gene: 13. Germline CDR1 MDHEN, CDR2 SYDVKM. The CDR3 nucleotides are TGTGCCAGCAGTCCCACCCTCGGGACAGGGGGCTGGGACACTGAAGCTTTCTTT. Translation gives CASSPTLGTGGWDTEAFF.

About this clonotype itself: Its ends do not fully match the called genes, so a read error is possible. The rearrangement joins TRBV27 to TRBJ2-1; a possible D gene is TRBD1 (6 bases). CDR1 and CDR2 (germline): MNHEY, SMNVEV (reference sequence). The CDR3 sequence is 15 residues long. The CDR3 is CASSSPDSSYNGQFF. The CDR3 DNA sequence: TGTGCCAGCAGTAGTCCGGACAGCTCCTACAATGGGCAGTTCTTC.